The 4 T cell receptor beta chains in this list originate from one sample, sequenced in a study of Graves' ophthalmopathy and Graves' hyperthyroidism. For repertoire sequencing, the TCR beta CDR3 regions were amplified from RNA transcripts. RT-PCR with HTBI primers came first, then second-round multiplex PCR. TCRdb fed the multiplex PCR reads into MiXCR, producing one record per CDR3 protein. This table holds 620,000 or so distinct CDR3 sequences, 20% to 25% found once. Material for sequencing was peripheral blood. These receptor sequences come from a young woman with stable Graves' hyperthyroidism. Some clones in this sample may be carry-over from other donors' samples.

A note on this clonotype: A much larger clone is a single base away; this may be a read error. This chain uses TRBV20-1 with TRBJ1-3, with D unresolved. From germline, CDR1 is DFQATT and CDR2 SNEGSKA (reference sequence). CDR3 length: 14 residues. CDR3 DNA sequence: TGCAATGCTAGTCAACCAAGGGCTGGAAACACCATATATTTT. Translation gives CNASQPRAGNTIYF.

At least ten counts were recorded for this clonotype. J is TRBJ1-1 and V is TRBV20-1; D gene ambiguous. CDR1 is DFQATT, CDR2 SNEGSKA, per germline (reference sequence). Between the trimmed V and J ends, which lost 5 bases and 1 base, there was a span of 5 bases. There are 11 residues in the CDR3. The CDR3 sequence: CSAPENTEAFF. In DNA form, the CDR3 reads TGCAGTGCTCCCGAGAACACTGAAGCTTTCTTT.

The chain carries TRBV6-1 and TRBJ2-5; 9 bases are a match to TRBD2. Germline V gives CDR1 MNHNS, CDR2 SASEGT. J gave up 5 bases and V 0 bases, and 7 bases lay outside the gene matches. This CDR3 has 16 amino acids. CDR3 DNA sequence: TGTGCCAGCAGTGAAGCGGCGGGGGGGCTCCCCGAGACCCAGTACTTC. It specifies CASSEAAGGLPETQYF.

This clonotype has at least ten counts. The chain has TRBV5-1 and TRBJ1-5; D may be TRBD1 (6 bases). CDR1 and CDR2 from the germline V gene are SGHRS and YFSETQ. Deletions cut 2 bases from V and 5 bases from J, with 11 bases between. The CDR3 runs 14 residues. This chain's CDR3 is CASSFLGGDQPQHF. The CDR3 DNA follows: TGCGCCAGCAGCTTTTTGGGGGGCGATCAGCCCCAGCATTTT.